Listed here are 2 T cell receptor beta chains from one sample, sequenced in a study of regulatory T cells in long-lasting Graves disease. Time point defined: persistent/refractory GD, antithyroid drugs over 5 years with positive TRAb. Following extraction of RNA from PBMCs, that RNA was used to make the TCR library. iRepertoire HTBI primers and Arm-PCR of CDR3 regions built TCR beta libraries. MiXCR, run by TCRdb on the multiplex PCR reads, gives a single entry per CDR3 protein. In the table there are around 460,000 distinct CDR3 sequences, 20% to 25% of which are singletons. The sequences come from peripheral blood mononuclear cells (PBMCs), collected when the disease was refractory, from a patient treated with antithyroid drugs. These receptors originate from a female donor with Graves disease.

This clonotype was found a few times. This sequence joins TRBV28 and TRBJ2-1; possibly TRBD2 for D (6 bases). The germline V gene encodes CDR1 MDHEN and CDR2 SYDVKM. V lost 3 bases and J 15 bases, leaving 15 bases between the germline ends. The CDR3 contains 12 residues. The CDR3 region has the DNA TGTGCCAGCAGTTTGAGGTACCGGGAGAGGTTCTTC. Its protein is CASSLRYRERFF.

This clonotype has a count of ten or more. The chain links TRBV29-1 to TRBJ1-1; possible D gene TRBD1, 6 bases. The germline CDR1 and CDR2 sequences are SQVTM and ANQGSEA. V was trimmed by 4 bases and J by 3 bases, leaving 12 bases between them. This CDR3 contains 13 residues. The CDR3 DNA sequence: TGCAGCGTTGGTACAGGGAGAGACACTGAAGCTTTCTTT. Translation: CSVGTGRDTEAFF.